What follows are 8 T cell receptor beta chains derived from one specimen sequenced in a study of blood T cell repertoires in COVID-19. The method was immunoSEQ multiplex PCR; TCRdb's version includes in-frame clones alone and lacks a portion of them. Of around 68,000 clones in the sample, approximately 88% were seen once. Input material: peripheral blood. Receptors originate from a human donor in a cohort sampled during active COVID-19.

The DNA for the CDR3 is TGTGCCAGCAGCTTGGGAACTAGCGCTACCTACGAGCAGTACTTC. This encodes CASSLGTSATYEQYF. The chain has TRBV5-6 and TRBJ2-7; 7 nucleotides line up with TRBD2. The CDR3 runs to 15 residues. Germline CDR1 and CDR2: SGHDT and YYEEEE. J gave up 2 bases and V 0 bases, and 5 bases lay outside the gene matches.

The V call is TRBV27, the J call TRBJ1-6, with 7 bases identical to TRBD1. Germline lookup yields CDR1 MNHEY and CDR2 SMNVEV (reference sequence). The CDR3 runs 14 residues. V shed 7 bases, J shed 7 bases, and the junction held 7 bases outside the gene matches. The CDR3 protein is CASTWRQGNSPLHF. The CDR3 DNA follows: TGTGCCAGCACTTGGAGACAGGGAAATTCACCCCTCCACTTT.

The V and J genes are TRBV6-2 or TRBV6-3 and TRBJ2-7; the match to TRBD1 covers 8 bases. Germline CDR1 reads MNHEY; CDR2 reads SVGEGT. The CDR3 is 15 residues long. Germline trimming cut 2 bases from V and 2 bases from J; bases unmatched to any gene: 5. CDR3 residues: CASSYTGGDTYEQYF. Here the CDR3 DNA reads TGTGCCAGCAGTTACACAGGGGGAGATACCTACGAGCAGTACTTC.

The gene calls are TRBV15 and TRBJ1-6, with D unclear. Germline V gives CDR1 LNHNV, CDR2 YYDKDF (reference sequence). V was pared by 3 bases and J by 6 bases, with 9 bases between. The CDR3 contains 14 residues. DNA for the CDR3: TGTGCCACCAGCAGCCGGAGCTTTAATTCACCCCTCCACTTT. It yields the protein CATSSRSFNSPLHF.

The V and J genes are TRBV5-1 and TRBJ2-3; a possible D gene is TRBD1 (5 bases). The CDR3 is 13 amino acids. The germline V gene has CDR1 SGHRS and CDR2 YFSETQ. V was clipped by 4 bases and J by 6 bases, with 12 bases between them. CDR3 amino acids: CASSTDQGDTQYF. The CDR3 nucleotides are TGCGCCAGCAGCACGGACCAGGGTGATACGCAGTATTTT.

V is TRBV18 and J is TRBJ1-4, with 7 nucleotides matching TRBD1. This CDR3 contains 15 residues. V was clipped by 8 bases and J by 0 bases; unmatched bases: 6. The germline CDR1 and CDR2 sequences are KGHSH and LQKENI. The CDR3 loop is CASNRGQSTNEKLFF. The CDR3 coding sequence is TGTGCCAGCAATAGGGGACAGTCAACTAATGAAAAACTGTTTTTT.

The V gene is TRBV5-1, the J gene TRBJ2-1; TRBD1 matches 9 bases. The CDR3 length is 13 residues. Germline V gene sequence: CDR1 SGHRS, CDR2 YFSETQ. Trimming took 3 bases from V and 7 from J; bases not matched to a gene: 2. CDR3 DNA sequence: TGCGCCAGCAGCTCGGGACAGGGAAATGAGCAGTTCTTC. Encoded protein: CASSSGQGNEQFF.

The chain joins TRBV10-1 to TRBJ2-7; tentative D call: TRBD2 (5 bases). Trimming pared 3 bases from V and 3 bases from J, leaving 12 bases between. Germline CDR1 reads WNHNN; CDR2 reads SYGVQD (reference sequence). CDR3 length: 14 amino acids. CDR3 region: CASSEGAGLYEQYF. The CDR3 DNA sequence: TGCGCCAGCAGTGAAGGTGCGGGTCTCTACGAGCAGTACTTC.